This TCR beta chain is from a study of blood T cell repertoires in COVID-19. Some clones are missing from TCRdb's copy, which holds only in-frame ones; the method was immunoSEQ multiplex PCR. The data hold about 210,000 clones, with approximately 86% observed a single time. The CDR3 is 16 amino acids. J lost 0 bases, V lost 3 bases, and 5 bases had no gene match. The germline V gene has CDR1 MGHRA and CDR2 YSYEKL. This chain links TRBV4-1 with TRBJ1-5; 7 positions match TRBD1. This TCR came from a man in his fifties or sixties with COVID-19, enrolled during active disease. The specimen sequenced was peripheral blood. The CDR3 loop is CASSQRTGDSNQPQHF. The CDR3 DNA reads TGCGCCAGCAGCCAGCGGACAGGAGATAGCAATCAGCCCCAGCATTTT.